This T cell receptor (beta chain) was captured in a study of blood T cell repertoires in COVID-19. V lost 6 bases and J lost 4; bases outside the gene matches: 5. The CDR3 loop spans 13 amino acids. The protocol was immunoSEQ multiplex PCR, while the TCRdb copy is restricted to in-frame clones and leaves out a portion. The sample holds tens of thousands of clones; over 65% are singletons and the top ten take roughly 50%. This chain connects TRBV12-3 or TRBV12-4 to TRBJ1-2, with 7 bases that match TRBD1. Input material: peripheral blood. This clonotype originated in a human donor in a cohort sampled during active COVID-19. This CDR3 is CASSPGTAYGYTF. The CDR3 region has the DNA TGTGCCAGCAGCCCTGGGACAGCCTATGGCTACACCTTC.